These 8 T cell receptor beta chains were all obtained from the same sample, sequenced in a study of T-cell reconstitution after alpha-beta-depleted transplantation in children. The authors prepared the TCRbeta library with unique molecular identifiers. TCRdb re-derived calls from the PCR reads in MiXCR, one entry per CDR3 protein. The data contain 95,000 to 120,000 distinct CDR3 sequences, approximately 6.9% of them singletons. The specimen comprised PBMCs, mostly from graft donor cells, sampled 360 days after TCRalphabeta/CD19-depleted stem cell transplant. The receptors stem from a male patient aged 2 to 9 who had a stem cell transplant for acute lymphoblastic leukemia, so the T cells may come from the graft donor.

Ten or more counts support this clonotype. The chain combines TRBV5-6 with TRBJ2-1, with unresolved D. Germline V gene lookup returns CDR1 SGHDT and CDR2 YYEEEE. V lost 0 bases and J 2 bases, leaving 9 bases between the germline ends. The CDR3 loop spans 15 amino acids. The CDR3: CASSLDVTTYNEQFF. For the CDR3, the DNA is TGTGCCAGCAGCTTGGACGTGACAACCTACAATGAGCAGTTCTTC.

This clonotype showed up many times. The V call is TRBV9, the J call TRBJ1-1; tentatively, D is TRBD1 (5 bases). CDR1 is SGDLS, CDR2 YYNGEE, per germline. The CDR3 totals 12 residues. The V and J ends lost 3 bases and 4 bases respectively, with 7 bases between them. The CDR3 spells CASSGQTTEAFF. CDR3 sequence (DNA): TGTGCCAGCAGCGGACAGACCACTGAAGCTTTCTTT.

In this sample, this clonotype turned up many times. The V and J genes are TRBV5-5 and TRBJ2-7, with 8 positions matching TRBD1. V dropped 5 bases and J dropped 2; count of bases not matched to a gene: 9. The CDR3 is 15 amino acids. Germline V gives CDR1 SGHKS, CDR2 YYEKEE (reference sequence). The chain's CDR3 is CASSLPPGQAYEQYF. In DNA form, the CDR3 reads TGTGCCAGCAGTCTTCCCCCGGGACAGGCCTACGAGCAGTACTTC.

This clonotype has at least ten counts. CDR3 in DNA: TGTGCCAGCAGTTATCGCCAATACACTGAAGCTTTCTTT. Translating gives CASSYRQYTEAFF. The chain recombines TRBV6-5 with TRBJ1-1; D ambiguous. The V end was cut by 3 bases, the J end by 3 bases, with 8 bases between. The CDR3 length is 13 residues. Germline CDR1 MNHEY, CDR2 SVGAGI.

This clonotype appeared a few times. The V gene is TRBV7-6, the J gene TRBJ1-1; TRBD1 is a possible D gene (5 bases). The CDR3 covers 15 residues. Looked up from germline, CDR1 is SGHVS and CDR2 is FNYEAQ. Deletions cut 5 bases from V and 0 bases from J, with 13 bases between. CDR3 residues: CASSGERGMNTEAFF. The CDR3 DNA is TGTGCCAGCAGCGGAGAGCGGGGGATGAACACTGAAGCTTTCTTT.

The table lists this clonotype with many counts. The chain has TRBV10-3 and TRBJ1-1, with D perhaps TRBD1 (6 bases). V was trimmed by 7 bases and J by 7 bases, leaving 10 bases between them. CDR1 is ENHRY and CDR2 is SYGVKD in the germline V gene. The length of the CDR3 is 11 residues. The CDR3 nucleotides read TGTGCCATCAACAAACAGGGTGAAGCTTTCTTT. This encodes CAINKQGEAFF.

This clonotype was seen repeatedly, ten times or more. V is TRBV9 and J is TRBJ2-2; possible D gene TRBD2, 6 bases. CDR3 size: 15 residues. The germline V gene has CDR1 SGDLS and CDR2 YYNGEE. V lost 0 bases and J lost 7, with 13 bases in between. CDR3 residues: CASSVVPRRDGELFF. In DNA, the CDR3 is TGTGCCAGCAGCGTAGTGCCGCGGAGGGACGGGGAGCTGTTTTTT.

This clonotype was counted at least ten times. This sequence joins TRBV12-3 or TRBV12-4 and TRBJ2-7, with TRBD1 matching over 10 bases. The length of the CDR3 is 15 residues. V was pared by 5 bases and J by 5 bases, with 9 bases of the junction left unmatched. CDR3 coding DNA: TGTGCCAGCAGTCCGGGACAGGGGAGGCGCCACGAGCAGTACTTC. As protein: CASSPGQGRRHEQYF.